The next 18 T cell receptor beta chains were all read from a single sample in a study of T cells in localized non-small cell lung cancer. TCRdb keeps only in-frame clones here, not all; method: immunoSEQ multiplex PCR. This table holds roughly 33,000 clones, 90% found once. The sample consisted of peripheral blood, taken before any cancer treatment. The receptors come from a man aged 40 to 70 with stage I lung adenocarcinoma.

The CDR3 bases are TGTGCCAGCAGCGCAAGGACAGGGGAGGGTAGCTATGGCTACACCTTC. The encoded protein is CASSARTGEGSYGYTF. The V call is TRBV7-9, the J call TRBJ1-2; 9 positions agree with TRBD1. The CDR3 is made up of 16 amino acids. The germline V gene encodes CDR1 SEHNR and CDR2 FQNEAQ (reference sequence). With 5 bases clipped from V and 4 bases from J, the junction kept 11 bases outside the gene matches.

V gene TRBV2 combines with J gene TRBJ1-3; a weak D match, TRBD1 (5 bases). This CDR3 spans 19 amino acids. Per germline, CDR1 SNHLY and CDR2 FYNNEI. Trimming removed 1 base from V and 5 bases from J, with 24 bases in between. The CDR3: CASSEEGGPDIGRRNTIYF. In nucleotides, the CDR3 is TGTGCCAGCAGTGAAGAAGGTGGACCGGACATAGGGAGAAGAAACACCATATATTTT. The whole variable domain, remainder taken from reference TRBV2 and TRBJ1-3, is EPEVTQTPSHQVTQMGQEVILRCVPISNHLYFYWYRQILGQKVEFLVSFYNNEISEKSEIFDDQFSVERPDGSNFTLKIRSTKLEDSAMYFCASSEEGGPDIGRRNTIYFGEGSWLTVV.

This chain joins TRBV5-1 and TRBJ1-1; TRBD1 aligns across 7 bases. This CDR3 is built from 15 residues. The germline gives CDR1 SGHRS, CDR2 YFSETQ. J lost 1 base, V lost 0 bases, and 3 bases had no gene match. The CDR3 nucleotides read TGCGCCAGCAGCTTGGGAGGGGGCCGGAACACTGAAGCTTTCTTT. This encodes CASSLGGGRNTEAFF. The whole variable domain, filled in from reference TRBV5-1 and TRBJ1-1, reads KAGVTQTPRYLIKTRGQQVTLSCSPISGHRSVSWYQQTPGQGLQFLFEYFSETQRNKGNFPGRFSGRQFSNSRSEMNVSTLELGDSALYLCASSLGGGRNTEAFFGQGTRLTVV.

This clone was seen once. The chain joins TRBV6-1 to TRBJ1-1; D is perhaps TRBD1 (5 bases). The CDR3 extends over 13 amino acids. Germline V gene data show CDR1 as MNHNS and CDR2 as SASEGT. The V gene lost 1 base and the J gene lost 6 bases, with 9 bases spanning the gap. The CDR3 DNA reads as TGTGCCAGCAGTGAAGTTTGGGACTCTGAAGCTTTCTTT. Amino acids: CASSEVWDSEAFF.

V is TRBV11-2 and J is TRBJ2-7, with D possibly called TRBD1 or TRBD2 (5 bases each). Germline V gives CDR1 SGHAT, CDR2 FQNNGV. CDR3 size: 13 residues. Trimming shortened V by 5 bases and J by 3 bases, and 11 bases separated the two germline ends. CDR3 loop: CASSRDLLYEQYF. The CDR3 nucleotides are TGTGCCAGCAGCCGGGACCTCCTCTACGAGCAGTACTTC. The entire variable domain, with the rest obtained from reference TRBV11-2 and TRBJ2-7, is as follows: EAGVAQSPRYKIIEKRQSVAFWCNPISGHATLYWYQQILGQGPKLLIQFQNNGVVDDSQLPKDRFSAERLKGVDSTLKIQPAKLEDSAVYLCASSRDLLYEQYFGPGTRLTVT.

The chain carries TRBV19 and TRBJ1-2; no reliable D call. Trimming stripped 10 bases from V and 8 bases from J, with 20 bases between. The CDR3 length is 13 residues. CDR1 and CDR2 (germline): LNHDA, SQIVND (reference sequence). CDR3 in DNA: TGTGCCACCGGGGTTTTGGGCTTCGGGGGCTACACCTTC. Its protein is CATGVLGFGGYTF.

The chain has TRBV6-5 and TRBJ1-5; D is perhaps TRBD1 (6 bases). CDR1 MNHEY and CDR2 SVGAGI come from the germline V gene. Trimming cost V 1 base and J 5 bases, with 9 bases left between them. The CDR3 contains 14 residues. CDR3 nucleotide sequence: TGTGCCAGCAGTTACTACTGGACAGATCAGCCCCAGCATTTT. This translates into CASSYYWTDQPQHF.

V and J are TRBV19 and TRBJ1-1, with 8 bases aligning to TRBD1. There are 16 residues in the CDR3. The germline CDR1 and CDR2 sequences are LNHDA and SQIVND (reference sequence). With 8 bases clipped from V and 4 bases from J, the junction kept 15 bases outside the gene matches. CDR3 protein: CASGDRGSAMGTEAFF. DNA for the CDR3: TGTGCCAGTGGAGACAGGGGTAGCGCCATGGGCACTGAAGCTTTCTTT.

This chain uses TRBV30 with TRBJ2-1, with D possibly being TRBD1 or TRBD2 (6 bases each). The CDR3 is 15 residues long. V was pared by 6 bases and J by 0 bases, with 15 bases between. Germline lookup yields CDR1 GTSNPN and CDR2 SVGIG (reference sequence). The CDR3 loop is CACPKGGPSYNEQFF. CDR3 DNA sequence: TGTGCCTGTCCGAAGGGGGGACCCTCCTACAATGAGCAGTTCTTC.

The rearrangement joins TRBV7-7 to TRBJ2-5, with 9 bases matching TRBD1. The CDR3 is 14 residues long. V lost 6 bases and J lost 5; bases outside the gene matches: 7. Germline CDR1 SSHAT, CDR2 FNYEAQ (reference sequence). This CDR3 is CASSPGQGLETQYF. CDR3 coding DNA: TGTGCCAGCAGTCCTGGACAGGGGTTGGAGACCCAGTACTTC.

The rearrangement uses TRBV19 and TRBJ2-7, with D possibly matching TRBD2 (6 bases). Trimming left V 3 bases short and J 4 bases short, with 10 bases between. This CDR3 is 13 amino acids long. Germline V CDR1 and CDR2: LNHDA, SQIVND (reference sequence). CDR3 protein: CASSMGGGYEQYF. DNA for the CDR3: TGTGCCAGTAGTATGGGCGGAGGGTACGAGCAGTACTTC.

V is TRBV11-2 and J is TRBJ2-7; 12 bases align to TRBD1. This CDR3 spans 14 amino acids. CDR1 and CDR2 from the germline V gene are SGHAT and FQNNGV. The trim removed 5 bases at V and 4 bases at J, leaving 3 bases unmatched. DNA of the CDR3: TGTGCCAGCAGCACGGGACAGGGGGCGTACGAGCAGTACTTC. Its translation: CASSTGQGAYEQYF.

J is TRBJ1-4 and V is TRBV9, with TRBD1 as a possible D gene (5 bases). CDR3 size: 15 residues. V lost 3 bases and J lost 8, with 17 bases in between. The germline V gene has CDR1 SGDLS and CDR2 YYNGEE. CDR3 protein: CASSGGPGRVEKLFF. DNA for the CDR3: TGTGCCAGCAGCGGAGGCCCAGGGCGGGTCGAAAAACTGTTTTTT.

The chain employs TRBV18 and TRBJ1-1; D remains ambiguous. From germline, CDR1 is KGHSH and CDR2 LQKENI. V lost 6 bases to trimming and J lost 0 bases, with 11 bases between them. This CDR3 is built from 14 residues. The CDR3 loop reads CASSPGPLNTEAFF. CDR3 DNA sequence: TGTGCCAGCTCTCCAGGACCACTGAACACTGAAGCTTTCTTT.

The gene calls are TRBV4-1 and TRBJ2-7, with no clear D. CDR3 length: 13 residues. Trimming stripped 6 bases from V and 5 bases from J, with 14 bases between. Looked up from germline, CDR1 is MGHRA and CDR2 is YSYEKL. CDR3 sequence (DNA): TGCGCCAGCAGGCCCGGGCTTGCGAACGAGCAGTACTTC. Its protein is CASRPGLANEQYF.

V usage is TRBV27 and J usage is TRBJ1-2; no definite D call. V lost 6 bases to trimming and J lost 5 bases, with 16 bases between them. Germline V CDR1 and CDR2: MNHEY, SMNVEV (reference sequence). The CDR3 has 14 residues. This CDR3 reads CASSSPSVGYGYTF. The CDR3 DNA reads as TGTGCCAGCAGCTCCCCGAGCGTAGGTTATGGCTACACCTTC.

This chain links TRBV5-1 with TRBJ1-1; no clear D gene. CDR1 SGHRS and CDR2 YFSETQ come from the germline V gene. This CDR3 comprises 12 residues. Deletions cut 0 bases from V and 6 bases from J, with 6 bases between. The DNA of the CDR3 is TGCGCCAGCAGCTTGGACGGGCCTGAAGCTTTCTTT. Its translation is CASSLDGPEAFF.

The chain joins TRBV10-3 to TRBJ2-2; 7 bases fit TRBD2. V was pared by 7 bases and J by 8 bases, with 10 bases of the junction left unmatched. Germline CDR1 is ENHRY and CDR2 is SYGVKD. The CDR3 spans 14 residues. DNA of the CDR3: TGTGCCATCACTGGCAGCGGGGAGCCAGGGGAGCTGTTTTTT. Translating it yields CAITGSGEPGELFF.